Given below is one T cell receptor (beta chain) in context. The antigen is not known. These data belong to a study of siplizumab effects on memory and regulatory T cells. Study-wide results and caveats: Whether proliferating Tregs in siplizumab cultures suppress was not functionally confirmed.

Deletions cut 6 bases from V and 0 bases from J, with 12 bases between. CDR1 is SNHLY and CDR2 is FYNNEI in the germline V gene. The CDR3 has 14 residues. Sequencing used immunoSEQ multiplex PCR; TCRdb keeps in-frame clones, though not all of them. The data hold about 100,000 clones, with approximately 94% observed a single time. V gene TRBV2 combines with J gene TRBJ2-7; D unclear. The source material was non-Treg CD4+ T cells sorted from blood. The TCR comes from a human donor in good health. CDR3 loop: CASRFIEGSYEQYF. The CDR3 nucleotides read TGTGCCAGCAGATTCATAGAAGGCTCCTACGAGCAGTACTTC.